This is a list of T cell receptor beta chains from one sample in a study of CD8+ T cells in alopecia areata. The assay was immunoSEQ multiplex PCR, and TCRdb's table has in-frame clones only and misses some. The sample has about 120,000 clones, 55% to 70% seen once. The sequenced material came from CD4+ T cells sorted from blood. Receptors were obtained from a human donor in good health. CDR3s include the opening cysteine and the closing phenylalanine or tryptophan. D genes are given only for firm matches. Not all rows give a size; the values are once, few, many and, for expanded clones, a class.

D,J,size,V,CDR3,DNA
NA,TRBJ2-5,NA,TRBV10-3,CAISEWGETQYF,TGTGCCATCAGTGAGTGGGGGGAGACCCAGTACTTC
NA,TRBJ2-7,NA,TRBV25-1,CASSELGARDEQYF,TGTGCCAGCAGTGAATTGGGGGCCAGGGACGAGCAGTACTTC
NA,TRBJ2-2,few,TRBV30,CAWNRALTGELFF,TGTGCCTGGAATCGAGCCCTCACCGGGGAGCTGTTTTTT
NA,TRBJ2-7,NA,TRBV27,CASRGDNGFSYEQYF,TGTGCCAGCAGGGGGGACAACGGGTTCTCCTACGAGCAGTACTTC
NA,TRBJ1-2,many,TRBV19,CASSTGRTAWGYTF,TGTGCCAGTAGTACGGGACGGACGGCGTGGGGCTACACCTTC
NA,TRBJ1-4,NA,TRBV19,CASSDGAANEKLFF,TGTGCCAGTAGTGACGGGGCGGCTAATGAAAAACTGTTTTTT
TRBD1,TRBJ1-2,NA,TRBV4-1,CASSQERMWDRTDGYTF,TGCGCCAGCAGCCAAGAAAGGATGTGGGACAGGACGGATGGCTACACCTTC
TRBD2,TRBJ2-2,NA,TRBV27,CASAPLKNLAGGPRGELFF,TGTGCCAGCGCCCCACTCAAAAACTTAGCGGGGGGGCCCCGTGGGGAGCTGTTTTTT
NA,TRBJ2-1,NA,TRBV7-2,CASSLRGGARNEQFF,TGTGCCAGCAGCTTACGAGGGGGGGCCCGCAATGAGCAGTTCTTC
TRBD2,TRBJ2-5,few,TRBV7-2,CASSPPQRGGFETQYF,TGTGCCAGCAGCCCTCCCCAGCGGGGGGGCTTTGAGACCCAGTACTTC
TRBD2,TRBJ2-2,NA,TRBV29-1,CSVRTSGVNTGELFF,TGCAGCGTTAGGACTAGCGGGGTTAACACCGGGGAGCTGTTTTTT
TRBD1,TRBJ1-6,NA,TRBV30,CAWRTGRNSPLHF,TGTGCCTGGAGGACAGGGAGGAATTCACCCCTCCACTTT
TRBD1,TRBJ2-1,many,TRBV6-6,CASRFDRGRGEQFF,TGTGCCAGCAGGTTCGACAGGGGAAGGGGTGAGCAGTTCTTC
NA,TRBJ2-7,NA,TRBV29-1,CSVGSGAYEQYF,TGCAGCGTTGGGTCAGGGGCCTACGAGCAGTACTTC
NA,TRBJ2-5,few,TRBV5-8,CASSLGSTQYF,TGTGCCAGCAGCTTAGGTAGTACCCAGTACTTC
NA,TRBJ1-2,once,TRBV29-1,CSVEDPGIYGYTF,TGCAGCGTTGAAGATCCGGGGATCTATGGCTACACCTTC
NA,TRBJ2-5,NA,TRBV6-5,CASSHTAAQETQYF,TGTGCCAGCAGCCACACGGCGGCCCAAGAGACCCAGTACTTC
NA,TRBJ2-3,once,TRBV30,CAWNQEAPDTQYF,TGTGCCTGGAATCAGGAGGCACCAGATACGCAGTATTTT
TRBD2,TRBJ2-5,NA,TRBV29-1,CSVDLAGGPETQYF,TGCAGCGTTGACCTAGCGGGGGGGCCTGAGACCCAGTACTTC
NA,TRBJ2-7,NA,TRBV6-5,CASSYSTARAAEQYF,TGTGCCAGCAGTTACTCGACAGCCAGGGCAGCCGAGCAGTACTTC
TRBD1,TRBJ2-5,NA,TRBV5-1,CATKPGQGETQYF,TGCGCCACCAAGCCGGGACAGGGGGAGACCCAGTACTTC
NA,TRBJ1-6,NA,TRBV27,CASSSQTSAPLHF,TGTGCCAGCAGTTCTCAGACATCTGCGCCCCTCCACTTT
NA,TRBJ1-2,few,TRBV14,CASSQEAGHGYTF,TGTGCCAGCAGCCAAGAAGCTGGGCACGGCTACACCTTC
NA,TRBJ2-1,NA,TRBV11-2,CASSQLGSYNEQFF,TGTGCCAGCAGCCAACTGGGTTCCTACAATGAGCAGTTCTTC
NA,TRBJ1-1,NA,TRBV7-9,CASSLVSGTEAFF,TGTGCCAGCAGCTTAGTATCCGGGACTGAAGCTTTCTTT
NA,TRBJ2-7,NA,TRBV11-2,CASSLERNEQYF,TGTGCCAGCAGCTTAGAGAGGAACGAGCAGTACTTC
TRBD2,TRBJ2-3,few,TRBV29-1,CSVSWTSGGPDTQYF,TGCAGCGTTTCCTGGACTAGCGGGGGGCCAGATACGCAGTATTTT
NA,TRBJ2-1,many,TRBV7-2,CASSSQRSSYNEQFF,TGTGCCAGCAGCTCTCAGCGGAGCTCCTACAATGAGCAGTTCTTC
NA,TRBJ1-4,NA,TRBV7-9,CASSPGWVEKLFF,TGTGCCAGCAGCCCCGGGTGGGTTGAAAAACTGTTTTTT
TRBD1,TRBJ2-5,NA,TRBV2,CASSSLDRGRRETQYF,TGTGCCAGCAGCTCCCTGGACAGGGGGAGGCGCGAGACCCAGTACTTC
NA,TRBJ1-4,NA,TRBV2,CASKRDPRTEKLFF,TGTGCCAGCAAAAGGGACCCCCGGACTGAAAAACTGTTTTTT
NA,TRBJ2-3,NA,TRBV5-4,CASSLIGSLSTDTQYF,TGTGCCAGCAGCTTGATTGGGAGCCTTAGCACAGATACGCAGTATTTT
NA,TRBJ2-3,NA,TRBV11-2,CASSLDRSPGRDNTQYF,TGTGCCAGCAGCTTAGATAGGAGTCCCGGGCGGGATAATACGCAGTATTTT
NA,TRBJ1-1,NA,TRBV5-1,CASSLMSNTEAFF,TGCGCCAGCAGCTTGATGTCGAACACTGAAGCTTTCTTT
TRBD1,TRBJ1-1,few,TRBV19,CASSIDRVSTEAFF,TGTGCCAGTAGTATTGACAGGGTAAGCACTGAAGCTTTCTTT
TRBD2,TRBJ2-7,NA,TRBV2,CASNGVGTIEQYF,TGTGCCAGCAATGGAGTTGGGACTATCGAGCAGTACTTC
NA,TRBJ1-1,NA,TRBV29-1,CSVKAGTSTEAFF,TGCAGCGTTAAAGCCGGGACAAGCACTGAAGCTTTCTTT
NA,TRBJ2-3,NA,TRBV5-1,CASRPHADTQYF,TGCGCCAGCAGACCTCACGCAGATACGCAGTATTTT
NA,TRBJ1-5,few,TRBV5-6,CASSETGREPQHF,TGTGCCAGCAGCGAGACTGGCCGTGAACCCCAGCATTTT
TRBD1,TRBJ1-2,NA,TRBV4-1,CASSQDPAGQYGYTF,TGCGCCAGCAGCCAAGATCCGGCGGGACAGTATGGCTACACCTTC
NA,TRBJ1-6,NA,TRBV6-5,CASRGTGDNSPLHF,TGTGCCAGCAGGGGGACGGGGGACAATTCACCCCTCCACTTT
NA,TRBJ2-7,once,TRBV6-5,CASSYGTNYEQYF,TGTGCCAGCAGTTACGGGACAAACTACGAGCAGTACTTC
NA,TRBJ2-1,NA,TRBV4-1,CASSPAWADEQFF,TGCGCCAGCAGCCCCGCCTGGGCCGATGAGCAGTTCTTC
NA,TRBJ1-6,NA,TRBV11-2,CASSSTQGWNSPLHF,TGTGCCAGCAGCTCGACGCAGGGATGGAATTCACCCCTCCACTTT
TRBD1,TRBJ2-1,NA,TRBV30,CAWRPQGATVDVIIYNEQFF,TGTGCCTGGAGGCCACAGGGGGCAACGGTTGATGTTATTATATACAATGAGCAGTTCTTC
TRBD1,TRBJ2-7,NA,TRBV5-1,CASSLLDRGGEQYF,TGCGCCAGCAGCTTGCTCGACAGGGGGGGCGAGCAGTACTTC
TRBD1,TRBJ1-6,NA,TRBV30,CAFSGGSPLHF,TGTGCCTTCTCAGGGGGTTCACCCCTCCACTTT
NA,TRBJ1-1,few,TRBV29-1,CSVSGQGTEAFF,TGCAGCGTTAGTGGGCAGGGCACTGAAGCTTTCTTT
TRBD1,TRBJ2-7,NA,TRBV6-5,CASTSRQGTEQYF,TGTGCCAGCACCTCACGACAGGGTACCGAGCAGTACTTC
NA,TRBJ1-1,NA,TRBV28,CASTLLRTANTEAFF,TGTGCCAGCACTCTTTTGAGGACAGCGAACACTGAAGCTTTCTTT
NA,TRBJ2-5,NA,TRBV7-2,CASRKGSGGETQYF,TGTGCCAGCAGAAAGGGGAGCGGCGGGGAGACCCAGTACTTC
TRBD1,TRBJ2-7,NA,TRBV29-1,CSVDAGGVEQYF,TGCAGCGTTGATGCAGGGGGCGTCGAGCAGTACTTC
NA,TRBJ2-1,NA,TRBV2,CASSQVNNEQFF,TGTGCCAGCAGCCAAGTAAACAATGAGCAGTTCTTC
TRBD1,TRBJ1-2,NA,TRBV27,CASSLRTGDGYTF,TGTGCCAGCAGCCTAAGGACAGGGGATGGCTACACCTTC
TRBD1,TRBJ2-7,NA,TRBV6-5,CASSYRQGSHEQYF,TGTGCCAGCAGTTACAGACAGGGGAGCCACGAGCAGTACTTC
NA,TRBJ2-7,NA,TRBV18,CASSPPGSYEQYF,TGTGCCAGCTCACCACCGGGCTCCTACGAGCAGTACTTC
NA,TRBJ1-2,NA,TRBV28,CASLDVAYGYTF,TGTGCCAGCTTAGACGTAGCCTATGGCTACACCTTC
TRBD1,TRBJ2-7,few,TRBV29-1,CSVGDRGEQYF,TGCAGCGTTGGGGACAGGGGCGAGCAGTACTTC
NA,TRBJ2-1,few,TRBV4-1,CASSGRLGYDEQFF,TGCGCCAGCAGCGGACGATTGGGGTACGATGAGCAGTTCTTC
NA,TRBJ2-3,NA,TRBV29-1,CSVVVQDFRTDTQYF,TGCAGCGTTGTAGTGCAGGACTTCCGCACAGATACGCAGTATTTT